What follows describes a single T cell receptor (beta chain). Its antigen is not identified. Expressed TCRB transcripts were sequenced after all isolated RNA was converted to cDNA. Sequencing was performed with immunoSEQ multiplex PCR; in TCRdb, only in-frame clones are kept and a portion is missing. The sample yields approximately 240,000 clones, 16% seen once. CDR1 SGDLS and CDR2 YYNGEE come from the germline V gene. CDR3 length equals 11 residues. V was cut by 4 bases and J by 4 bases, with 5 bases left in between. These data come from a study of beta chain features in type 1 diabetes. Study-wide context: Cell yields, gender and age were comparable in patients and healthy donors. Study-level points and caveats: VDJ junctions from type 1 diabetes patients carried fewer insertions and larger deletions. Within patients, naive, central memory and Treg TCRB repertoires seemed more similar than within healthy donors. TCRB CDR3s were moderately but significantly shorter in Type 1 diabetes patients in all four CD4+ subsets.

Based on CD45RO/CCR7/CD25/CD127/CD95/CD27, CD4+ regulatory, stem cell-like memory, naive and central memory cells were sorted. This sequence joins TRBV9 and TRBJ2-5; D remains unclear. This sequence originates from a man between 25 and 39 years old with type 1 diabetes. Sequencing was done on a sample of naive CD4+ T cells from blood. CDR3 nucleotides: TGTGCCAGCAGCCCCCGAGAGACCCAGTACTTC. This encodes CASSPRETQYF.